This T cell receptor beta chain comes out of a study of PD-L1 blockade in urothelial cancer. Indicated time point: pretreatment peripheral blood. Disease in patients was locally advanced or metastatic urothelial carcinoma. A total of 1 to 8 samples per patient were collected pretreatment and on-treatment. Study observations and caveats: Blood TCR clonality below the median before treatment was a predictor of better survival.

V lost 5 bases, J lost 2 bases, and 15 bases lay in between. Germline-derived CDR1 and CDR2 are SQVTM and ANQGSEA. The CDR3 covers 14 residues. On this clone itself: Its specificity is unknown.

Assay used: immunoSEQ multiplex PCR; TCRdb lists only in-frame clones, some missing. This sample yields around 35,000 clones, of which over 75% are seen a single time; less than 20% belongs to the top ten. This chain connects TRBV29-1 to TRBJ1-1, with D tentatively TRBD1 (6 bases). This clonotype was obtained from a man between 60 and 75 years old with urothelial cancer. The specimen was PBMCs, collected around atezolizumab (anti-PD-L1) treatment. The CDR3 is CSVYGQIINTEAFF. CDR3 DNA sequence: TGCAGCGTTTATGGACAGATCATCAACACTGAAGCTTTCTTT.